The 30 T cell receptor beta chains in this list originate from one sample, sequenced in a study of graft-versus-host responses after intestinal transplantation. TCRdb's table, derived via immunoSEQ multiplex PCR, lists solely in-frame clones and lacks some. Among roughly 15,000 clones listed, around 70% were seen once. Processed graft tissue released its intraepithelial and lamina propria lymphocytes. Sequenced here: ileum tissue, sampled 16 days after intestinal transplant. The source is a human patient who received an intestinal transplant, so some T cells may come from the graft donor.

This chain's CDR3 is CASSPGQGRAGAGEQYF. The CDR3 region has the DNA TGTGCCAGTAGCCCCGGACAGGGTAGGGCGGGAGCCGGCGAGCAGTACTTC. The V gene is TRBV19, the J gene TRBJ2-7; tentative D call: TRBD1 (8 bases). CDR1 is LNHDA and CDR2 is SQIVND in the germline V gene (reference sequence). Trimming shortened V by 6 bases and J by 6 bases, and 27 bases separated the two germline ends. The CDR3 consists of 17 residues.

CDR3 nucleotides: TGCAGCGACGGAGCGAGCCAAGAGACCCAGTACTTC. As protein: CSDGASQETQYF. V is TRBV29-1 and J is TRBJ2-5, with D unclear. Germline CDR1 and CDR2: SQVTM and ANQGSEA. Trimming removed 7 bases at V and 1 base at J, with 10 bases between. The CDR3 totals 12 residues.

The chain employs TRBV5-1 and TRBJ1-6; tentatively, D is TRBD1 (5 bases). The CDR3 runs to 13 residues. Between the trimmed V and J ends, which lost 6 bases and 10 bases, there was a span of 14 bases. In germline, CDR1 is SGHRS, CDR2 YFSETQ. DNA of the CDR3: TGCGCCAGCACATCAGGAAGGGGATCACCCCTCCACTTT. Translating it yields CASTSGRGSPLHF.

This clone has only one observation. The rearrangement joins TRBV10-3 to TRBJ1-1, with TRBD1 matching 9 bases. J lost 11 bases, V lost 4 bases, and 8 bases had no gene match. Germline V gene lookup returns CDR1 ENHRY and CDR2 SYGVKD. The CDR3 is made up of 13 amino acids. Here the CDR3 reads CAISVGTGFEAFF. DNA for the CDR3: TGTGCCATCAGTGTCGGGACAGGGTTTGAGGCTTTCTTT.

The CDR3 loop reads CASRGGAGGLLTGELFF. CDR3 DNA: TGTGCCAGCAGGGGTGGAGCGGGAGGCCTTCTAACCGGGGAGCTGTTTTTT. The chain carries TRBV7-3 and TRBJ2-2, with 9 bases matching TRBD2. This CDR3 spans 17 amino acids. Germline V CDR1 and CDR2: SGHTA, FQGTGA. The V gene end was trimmed by 6 bases and the J gene end by 5 bases; junction bases not matched to a gene: 13.

This clone has more than one count but fewer than ten. The V and J genes are TRBV30 and TRBJ1-3; 8 bases line up with TRBD1. CDR3 length equals 14 residues. V was clipped by 2 bases and J by 0 bases; unmatched bases: 0. The germline CDR1 and CDR2 sequences are GTSNPN and SVGIG (reference sequence). CDR3 coding DNA: TGTGCCTGGAGTACAGGGGGCTCTGGAAACACCATATATTTT. Protein: CAWSTGGSGNTIYF.

The V call is TRBV25-1, the J call TRBJ1-1; D is ambiguous. The CDR3 has 15 amino acids. Trimming stripped 0 bases from V and 4 bases from J, with 12 bases between. The germline gives CDR1 MGHDK, CDR2 SYGVNS. The CDR3 sequence is CASSEYEGWSTEAFF. CDR3 coding DNA: TGTGCCAGCAGTGAATACGAGGGCTGGAGCACTGAAGCTTTCTTT.

This clone was counted once. CDR3 residues: CASSQGATGSGYGYTF. The CDR3 DNA sequence: TGCGCCAGCAGCCAAGGGGCCACAGGGTCGGGCTATGGCTACACCTTC. This chain uses TRBV4-1 with TRBJ1-2; tentatively, D is TRBD1 (6 bases). Germline V gene data show CDR1 as MGHRA and CDR2 as YSYEKL. With 1 base removed from V and 4 bases from J, the gap between germline ends came to 16 bases. The CDR3 runs 16 residues.

The chain is built from TRBV28 and TRBJ1-5; D not resolved. V lost 2 bases and J lost 6, with 17 bases in between. The CDR3 spans 16 residues. Germline V gene data show CDR1 as MDHEN and CDR2 as SYDVKM. CDR3 coding DNA: TGTGCCAGCAGTTTACTGGGCTGGCGGGTTGGTCAGCCCCAGCATTTT. It specifies CASSLLGWRVGQPQHF.

This clone was seen once. The rearrangement uses TRBV5-6 and TRBJ1-1; perhaps TRBD1 as D (5 bases). The CDR3 sequence is 19 residues long. Germline-derived CDR1 and CDR2 are SGHDT and YYEEEE. V dropped 4 bases and J dropped 5 bases, with 30 bases sitting between them. The CDR3: CASSRTYGAIRSFPTEAFF. Written as DNA, the CDR3 is TGTGCCAGCAGCCGGACATATGGTGCAATTCGGAGTTTCCCGACTGAAGCTTTCTTT.

The chain employs TRBV27 and TRBJ2-7; 11 nucleotides line up with TRBD2. With V trimmed by 3 bases and J by 5 bases, 6 bases remained unmatched. CDR1 is MNHEY and CDR2 is SMNVEV in the germline V gene (reference sequence). There are 15 residues in the CDR3. The CDR3 sequence: CASSLVLAGAHEQYF. In nucleotides, the CDR3 is TGTGCCAGCAGTTTGGTACTAGCGGGAGCCCACGAGCAGTACTTC.

The chain has TRBV7-9 and TRBJ2-3; 12 bases are a match to TRBD2. Trimming cost V 2 bases and J 4 bases; bases outside gene matches: 7. Per germline, CDR1 SEHNR and CDR2 FQNEAQ (reference sequence). The CDR3 consists of 17 residues. CDR3 DNA sequence: TGTGCCAGCAGCTTAACCCGACTAGCGGGAGATTCAGATACGCAGTATTTT. Amino acid sequence: CASSLTRLAGDSDTQYF.

The chain carries TRBV5-1 and TRBJ2-3, with 9 bases aligning to TRBD1. This CDR3 spans 20 amino acids. CDR1 is SGHRS, CDR2 YFSETQ, per germline. V gave up 0 bases and J gave up 4 bases; unmatched junction bases: 18. The CDR3 protein is CASSLDLPGGRDRAADTQYF. CDR3 in DNA: TGCGCCAGCAGCTTGGATCTCCCGGGGGGCAGGGACAGGGCGGCAGATACGCAGTATTTT.

The chain employs TRBV27 and TRBJ2-7, with 11 bases that match TRBD2. V shed 4 bases, J shed 5 bases, and the junction held 7 bases outside the gene matches. The germline CDR1 and CDR2 sequences are MNHEY and SMNVEV (reference sequence). The CDR3 spans 15 residues. CDR3 sequence reads: CASSSIAGGTHEQYF. The CDR3 region has the DNA TGTGCCAGCAGTTCGATAGCGGGAGGGACCCACGAGCAGTACTTC.

The CDR3: CAWSVITGLDGYTF. As DNA, the CDR3 is TGTGCCTGGAGTGTCATAACAGGGTTGGATGGCTACACCTTC. The J gene is TRBJ1-2, the V gene TRBV30; D is possibly TRBD1 (6 bases). CDR1 GTSNPN and CDR2 SVGIG come from the germline V gene (reference sequence). V lost 0 bases, J lost 6 bases, and 14 bases lay in between. The CDR3 is made up of 14 amino acids.

V usage is TRBV18 and J usage is TRBJ2-7; 7 positions agree with TRBD1. The CDR3 runs to 14 residues. The germline V gene has CDR1 KGHSH and CDR2 LQKENI. V dropped 3 bases and J dropped 2; count of bases not matched to a gene: 4. CDR3 DNA sequence: TGTGCCAGCTCACCCGGGACAGCTACCTACGAGCAGTACTTC. It yields the protein CASSPGTATYEQYF. The variable domain in full, completed from reference TRBV18 and TRBJ2-7, reads NAGVMQNPRHLVRRRGQEARLRCSPMKGHSHVYWYRQLPEEGLKFMVYLQKENIIDESGMPKERFSAEFPKEGPSILRIQQVVRGDSAAYFCASSPGTATYEQYFGPGTRLTVT.

This sequence joins TRBV30 and TRBJ1-2; D is perhaps TRBD1 (5 bases). The V end was cut by 1 base, the J end by 11 bases, with 14 bases between. CDR1 GTSNPN and CDR2 SVGIG come from the germline V gene (reference sequence). The CDR3 totals 12 residues. In nucleotides, the CDR3 is TGTGCCTGGAGTGAGGGGTATGGGCTGTACACCTTC. It is translated as CAWSEGYGLYTF.

This sequence joins TRBV4-3 and TRBJ1-1; possibly TRBD1 for D (6 bases). This CDR3 region has 15 residues. Germline V gives CDR1 LGHNA, CDR2 YSLEER. V dropped 3 bases and J dropped 5 bases, with 16 bases sitting between them. CDR3: CASSHFRGLGTEAFF. CDR3 DNA: TGCGCCAGCAGCCATTTCAGGGGATTAGGGACTGAAGCTTTCTTT.

This chain joins TRBV27 and TRBJ1-2; possibly TRBD1 for D (6 bases). The CDR3 contains 13 residues. Trimming took off 6 bases at V and 8 bases at J, with 16 bases between the two ends. The germline V gene has CDR1 MNHEY and CDR2 SMNVEV (reference sequence). In nucleotides, the CDR3 is TGTGCCAGCAGATCGACAGGTTATGGCGGCTACACCTTC. Translation gives CASRSTGYGGYTF.

In DNA, the CDR3 is TGTGCCAGCAGTTTTTCAGGGATCTATGGCTACACCTTC. Its translation: CASSFSGIYGYTF. The rearrangement joins TRBV27 to TRBJ1-2; possible D gene TRBD1, 5 bases. V gave up 3 bases and J gave up 4 bases, with 9 bases separating them. CDR3 length: 13 amino acids. Germline V gene data show CDR1 as MNHEY and CDR2 as SMNVEV (reference sequence).

The V gene is TRBV5-6, the J gene TRBJ1-2; a possible D gene is TRBD1 (6 bases). The germline CDR1 and CDR2 sequences are SGHDT and YYEEEE. Trimming removed 0 bases at V and 4 bases at J, with 16 bases between. This CDR3 has 16 residues. Here the CDR3 DNA reads TGTGCCAGCAGCTTGGATACATGGACAGCCATCTATGGCTACACCTTC. Translating it yields CASSLDTWTAIYGYTF.

V usage is TRBV10-3 and J usage is TRBJ1-1; 7 nucleotides agree with TRBD1. The CDR3 sequence is 15 residues long. The V segment lost 6 bases and the J segment 0 bases; nucleotides outside the gene matches: 7. Germline CDR1 is ENHRY and CDR2 is SYGVKD. CDR3 sequence reads: CAISKMGQMNTEAFF. CDR3 sequence (DNA): TGTGCCATCAGCAAGATGGGACAGATGAACACTGAAGCTTTCTTT.

This clone was seen more than once but under ten times. V is TRBV6-5 and J is TRBJ2-1; D uncertain. The CDR3 is 14 amino acids. The germline V gene encodes CDR1 MNHEY and CDR2 SVGAGI. Trimming took off 5 bases at V and 2 bases at J, with 10 bases between the two ends. The CDR3 nucleotides are TGTGCCAGCAGTCGATCTAGAGCCTACAATGAGCAGTTCTTC. Protein sequence: CASSRSRAYNEQFF.

The rearrangement uses TRBV13 and TRBJ1-1, with D maybe TRBD1 (6 bases). The CDR3 runs to 15 residues. Germline V gene sequence: CDR1 PRHDT, CDR2 FYEKMQ (reference sequence). Trimming took off 1 base at V and 0 bases at J, with 9 bases between the two ends. The CDR3: CASSLEDRLNTEAFF. For the CDR3, the DNA is TGTGCCAGCAGCTTAGAGGACAGATTGAACACTGAAGCTTTCTTT. Using reference TRBV13 and TRBJ1-1 for the parts outside the CDR3, the full variable domain is AAGVIQSPRHLIKEKRETATLKCYPIPRHDTVYWYQQGPGQDPQFLISFYEKMQSDKGSIPDRFSAQQFSDYHSELNMSSLELGDSALYFCASSLEDRLNTEAFFGQGTRLTVV.

This clone was detected only once. The chain uses TRBV14 and TRBJ2-6, with 11 bases fitting TRBD1. Germline values: CDR1 SGHDN, CDR2 FVKESK. With 0 bases clipped from V and 0 bases from J, the junction kept 4 bases outside the gene matches. The CDR3 contains 19 residues. The CDR3 loop reads CASSQDYGTGGSGANVLTF. In nucleotides, the CDR3 is TGTGCCAGCAGCCAAGATTATGGGACAGGGGGCTCTGGGGCCAACGTCCTGACTTTC.

The rearrangement joins TRBV4-1 to TRBJ2-1, with TRBD2 as a possible D gene (6 bases). The germline gives CDR1 MGHRA, CDR2 YSYEKL. This CDR3 region has 14 residues. V shed 3 bases and J shed 6 bases, with 12 bases lying between them. CDR3 in amino acids: CASSQAGLSNEQFF. CDR3 DNA sequence: TGCGCCAGCAGCCAGGCAGGACTATCCAATGAGCAGTTCTTC.

V gene TRBV18 combines with J gene TRBJ1-2; D is undetermined. The CDR3 covers 18 residues. V lost 2 bases and J 3 bases, leaving 22 bases between the germline ends. Germline V gene lookup returns CDR1 KGHSH and CDR2 LQKENI. As DNA, the CDR3 is TGTGCCAGCTCACCAATCGAACGGTATCTTGGTGGAGACTATGGCTACACCTTC. Protein product: CASSPIERYLGGDYGYTF.

The J gene is TRBJ2-1, the V gene TRBV5-1; 7 bases align to TRBD1. Germline V CDR1 and CDR2: SGHRS, YFSETQ. J was trimmed by 3 bases and V by 2 bases; bases with no gene match: 20. This CDR3 comprises 20 residues. CDR3 in amino acids: CASSLRKYTRQGGIYNEQFF. The CDR3 DNA reads as TGCGCCAGCAGCTTACGAAAATACACTCGACAGGGTGGAATCTACAATGAGCAGTTCTTC. The whole variable domain, filled in from reference TRBV5-1 and TRBJ2-1, reads KAGVTQTPRYLIKTRGQQVTLSCSPISGHRSVSWYQQTPGQGLQFLFEYFSETQRNKGNFPGRFSGRQFSNSRSEMNVSTLELGDSALYLCASSLRKYTRQGGIYNEQFFGPGTRLTVL.

The CDR3 region is CAWSVRAGVYNEQFF. The CDR3 coding sequence is TGTGCCTGGAGTGTACGAGCGGGGGTGTACAATGAGCAGTTCTTC. The V gene is TRBV30, the J gene TRBJ2-1; 8 bases match TRBD2. Trimming at V came to 0 bases and at J to 4 bases, leaving 5 bases not matched to a gene. The CDR3 length is 15 residues. The V gene's germline CDR1 is GTSNPN and CDR2 SVGIG (reference sequence).

The chain has TRBV5-1 and TRBJ2-7, with 11 bases fitting TRBD2. Trimming cost V 4 bases and J 1 base; bases outside gene matches: 13. From germline, CDR1 is SGHRS and CDR2 YFSETQ. The CDR3 contains 18 residues. The CDR3 DNA reads TGCGCCAGCAGCCCCGGACTAGCGGGTGAGCCCTTTTCCTACGAGCAGTACTTC. Protein product: CASSPGLAGEPFSYEQYF.